Listed below are T cell receptor beta chains from one sample, sequenced in a study of CD8 T cells in ankylosing spondylitis. TCRdb ran MiXCR on the 5' RACE reads and lists one entry per CDR3 protein. The data show just under 550,000 distinct CDR3 sequences, with more than 9.5% seen just once and 6.5% to 7% held by the top ten. The sequenced sample consisted of blood, either unsorted or a sorted T cell fraction (not recorded which). These receptors all stem from a male donor with ankylosing spondylitis. CDR3s include the opening cysteine and the closing phenylalanine or tryptophan. The D gene is left open where the match is weak. Clone size is stated in some rows and not others, as once, few, many or a class when expanded.

TRBV7-8	NA	few	TRBJ2-7	CASSLPASPHEQYF	TGTGCCAGCAGCTTACCAGCTAGCCCCCACGAGCAGTACTTC
TRBV7-2	NA	few	TRBJ1-3	CASKLGAGNTIYF	TGTGCCAGCAAACTCGGGGCTGGAAACACCATATATTTT
TRBV20-1	NA	NA	TRBJ1-1	CSASAGADTEAFF	TGCAGTGCTAGCGCTGGGGCCGACACTGAAGCTTTCTTT
TRBV18	TRBD1	NA	TRBJ2-5	CASSSVGQGQGETQYF	TGTGCCAGCTCCTCCGTAGGACAGGGTCAAGGAGAGACCCAGTACTTC
TRBV29-1	NA	many	TRBJ2-1	CSPQRASSYNEQFF	TGCAGCCCACAGCGGGCGAGCTCCTACAATGAGCAGTTCTTC
TRBV18	TRBD2	many	TRBJ2-7	CASSPVRLAGSYEQYF	TGTGCCAGCTCACCAGTCAGGCTAGCGGGGTCCTACGAGCAGTACTTC
TRBV5-1	NA	few	TRBJ2-4	CASSLDIGNIQYF	TGCGCCAGCAGCTTGGATATCGGTAACATTCAGTACTTC
TRBV11-3	NA	many	TRBJ1-2	CASSAGQPVGYTF	TGTGCCAGCAGCGCGGGACAACCCGTAGGCTACACCTTC
TRBV7-8	TRBD1	NA	TRBJ2-6	CASSSRDRGRGANVLTF	TGTGCCAGCAGCTCCCGGGACAGGGGACGTGGGGCCAACGTCCTGACTTTC
TRBV5-6	TRBD2	few	TRBJ2-1	CASSSPGTSGPNEQFF	TGTGCCAGCAGCTCCCCCGGGACTAGCGGCCCGAATGAGCAGTTCTTC
TRBV18	NA	few	TRBJ2-3	CASSPLQFRAITDTQYF	TGTGCCAGCTCACCACTCCAGTTCAGAGCAATCACAGATACGCAGTATTTT
TRBV18	NA	many	TRBJ2-1	CASSPEYNEQFF	TGTGCCAGCTCTCCGGAGTACAATGAGCAGTTCTTC
TRBV18	TRBD1	few	TRBJ2-1	CASSPGQGREQFF	TGTGCCAGCTCACCAGGACAGGGAAGAGAGCAGTTCTTC
TRBV10-3	NA	few	TRBJ2-1	CAISESRTIPEQFF	TGTGCCATCAGTGAGTCCAGGACTATCCCTGAGCAGTTCTTC
TRBV12-3/TRBV12-4	NA	few	TRBJ2-7	CASSLIYGEQYF	TGTGCCAGCAGTTTAATCTATGGGGAGCAGTACTTC
TRBV3-1	NA	few	TRBJ2-4	CASSQYLDKGKNIQYF	TGTGCCAGCAGCCAATACTTAGACAAGGGCAAAAACATTCAGTACTTC
TRBV14	TRBD1	NA	TRBJ2-7	CASSQGTGLFYEQYF	TGTGCCAGCAGCCAAGGGACAGGGCTATTCTACGAGCAGTACTTC
TRBV7-2	TRBD2	few	TRBJ2-2	CASSLRVGLTNTGELFF	TGTGCCAGCAGCTTAAGAGTGGGACTAACGAACACCGGGGAGCTGTTTTTT
TRBV27	NA	NA	TRBJ2-3	CASTEDNLGTDTQYF	TGTGCCAGCACCGAGGACAATCTGGGCACAGATACGCAGTATTTT
TRBV5-1	NA	NA	TRBJ2-1	CASSKDPQRDEQFF	TGCGCCAGCAGCAAAGACCCCCAACGAGATGAGCAGTTCTTC
TRBV12-3/TRBV12-4	TRBD2	NA	TRBJ2-2	CASTRGLAPTNTGELFF	TGTGCCAGCACCCGGGGACTAGCGCCTACGAACACCGGGGAGCTGTTTTTT
TRBV7-9	TRBD1	few	TRBJ1-4	CASSLDGTGREKLFF	TGTGCCAGCAGCTTAGACGGGACAGGGAGAGAAAAACTGTTTTTT
TRBV20-1	NA	NA	TRBJ2-5	CSAIDRDQETQYF	TGCAGTGCTATTGACCGGGACCAAGAGACCCAGTACTTC
TRBV5-1	NA	few	TRBJ2-1	CASSLETGSYNEQFF	TGCGCCAGCAGCTTGGAGACAGGTTCCTACAATGAGCAGTTCTTC
TRBV9	NA	NA	TRBJ1-1	CASSVVTRGTEAFF	TGTGCCAGCAGCGTAGTAACCCGAGGGACTGAAGCTTTCTTT
TRBV20-1	NA	NA	TRBJ2-5	CSAALRNSPLRTQYF	TGCAGTGCTGCCCTCAGAAACAGCCCGCTGAGGACCCAGTACTTC
TRBV24-1	TRBD2	many	TRBJ2-1	CATSDSLAGGVGDEQFF	TGTGCCACCAGTGATTCTCTAGCGGGAGGGGTAGGCGATGAGCAGTTCTTC
TRBV2	NA	many	TRBJ2-5	CASTSDSRETQYF	TGTGCCAGCACATCGGACAGCCGGGAGACCCAGTACTTC
TRBV5-1	NA	few	TRBJ2-2	CASSLGPSTAEGTGELFF	TGCGCCAGCAGCTTGGGCCCCTCGACAGCGGAAGGAACCGGGGAGCTGTTTTTT
TRBV7-2	TRBD2	many	TRBJ2-7	CASSSSTTSAIEQYF	TGTGCCAGCAGCTCATCAACAACTAGCGCAATCGAGCAGTACTTC
TRBV10-3	NA	few	TRBJ2-1	CAISEGVSYNEQFF	TGTGCCATCAGTGAAGGGGTCAGCTACAATGAGCAGTTCTTC
TRBV4-2	TRBD1	many	TRBJ1-2	CASSQGGQGGYGYTF	TGTGCCAGCAGCCAAGGGGGACAGGGAGGTTATGGCTACACCTTC
TRBV3-1	TRBD2	once	TRBJ2-1	CASSQDTASGIYNEQFF	TGTGCCAGCAGCCAAGATACGGCTAGCGGCATCTACAATGAGCAGTTCTTC
TRBV18	TRBD2	few	TRBJ2-1	CASSPDPHSGRYNEQFF	TGTGCCAGCTCACCGGATCCTCATAGCGGGAGGTACAATGAGCAGTTCTTC
TRBV20-1	TRBD2	NA	TRBJ2-1	CSARETSGHNEQFF	TGCAGTGCTAGAGAAACTAGCGGTCACAATGAGCAGTTCTTC
TRBV24-1	TRBD2	many	TRBJ2-3	CATSDLTTSTDTQYF	TGTGCCACCAGTGATTTGACGACTAGCACCGATACGCAGTATTTT
TRBV15	NA	many	TRBJ2-5	CATSIQLGRETQYF	TGTGCCACCAGCATACAACTAGGGAGAGAGACCCAGTACTTC